The 31 T cell receptor beta chains given below trace back to one sample, sequenced in a study of cytomegalovirus exposure and HLA in healthy donors. The PCR had 60 Vbeta and 13 Jbeta primers. TCRdb keeps only in-frame clones here, not all; method: immunoSEQ multiplex PCR. This sample's clone table lists roughly 58,000 clones. The specimen was PBMCs. The receptors originated from a woman in her forties or fifties in good health and CMV-seropositive.

The rearrangement links TRBV19 to TRBJ1-1; D is unresolved. Germline-derived CDR1 and CDR2 are LNHDA and SQIVND (reference sequence). Trimming shortened V by 3 bases and J by 4 bases, and 15 bases separated the two germline ends. This CDR3 region has 15 residues. The CDR3, as DNA: TGTGCCAGTAGTATTTCTGAGAGCCGAGTCACTGAAGCTTTCTTT. This translates into CASSISESRVTEAFF.

The J gene is TRBJ1-6, the V gene TRBV6-1; 8 positions agree with TRBD1. J was trimmed by 4 bases and V by 5 bases; bases with no gene match: 4. CDR3 size: 15 residues. Germline assignment: CDR1 MNHNS and CDR2 SASEGT. The CDR3 DNA sequence: TGTGCCAGCAGTCTACGGACAGGGTATAATTCACCCCTCCACTTT. Its protein is CASSLRTGYNSPLHF.

The gene calls are TRBV4-3 and TRBJ2-3, with D unclear. Germline V gene lookup returns CDR1 LGHNA and CDR2 YSLEER. There are 16 residues in the CDR3. Deletions cut 0 bases from V and 2 bases from J, with 12 bases between. CDR3 region: CASSQEIRQSTDTQYF. In DNA, the CDR3 is TGCGCCAGCAGCCAAGAGATCAGGCAGTCCACAGATACGCAGTATTTT.

The chain employs TRBV15 and TRBJ2-6; D not certain. The CDR3 extends over 13 amino acids. Between the trimmed V and J ends, which lost 8 bases and 0 bases, there was a span of 5 bases. Looked up from germline, CDR1 is LNHNV and CDR2 is YYDKDF (reference sequence). The CDR3 bases are TGTGCCACCCGGTCCTCTGGGGCCAACGTCCTGACTTTC. It translates to CATRSSGANVLTF.

The chain combines TRBV28 with TRBJ1-2; D is unresolved. CDR3 length equals 14 residues. Trimming left V 2 bases short and J 4 bases short, with 11 bases between. Germline CDR1 reads MDHEN; CDR2 reads SYDVKM. CDR3 loop: CASSLLYASYGYTF. CDR3 DNA sequence: TGTGCCAGCAGTTTACTCTATGCTAGCTATGGCTACACCTTC.

This chain uses TRBV7-9 with TRBJ2-3, with 10 nucleotides matching TRBD2. The CDR3 length is 16 residues. Germline V gives CDR1 SEHNR, CDR2 FQNEAQ (reference sequence). V lost 6 bases, J lost 2 bases, and 8 bases stayed unmatched. The CDR3 nucleotides are TGTGCCAGCAGATTAAAGCGGGAGGGATCCACAGATACGCAGTATTTT. This sequence encodes CASRLKREGSTDTQYF.

The chain couples TRBV28 to TRBJ2-5, with no clear D. Germline CDR1 MDHEN, CDR2 SYDVKM. The CDR3 consists of 12 residues. Between the trimmed V and J ends, which lost 3 bases and 5 bases, there was a span of 7 bases. The CDR3 bases are TGTGCCAGCAGTTTGCCCGGGGAGACCCAGTACTTC. Protein: CASSLPGETQYF.

V gene TRBV6-1 combines with J gene TRBJ2-1, with 7 bases matching TRBD1. After removal of 8 bases from V and 2 bases from J, the junction contained 6 bases not matched to a gene. Germline CDR1 and CDR2: MNHNS and SASEGT. The length of the CDR3 is 14 residues. CDR3 DNA sequence: TGTGCCAGCTGGAACCAGGGGGCCTACAATGAGCAGTTCTTC. Its translation: CASWNQGAYNEQFF.

The rearrangement links TRBV28 to TRBJ2-5; 10 positions match TRBD1. This CDR3 spans 15 amino acids. Germline assignment: CDR1 MDHEN and CDR2 SYDVKM. V was clipped by 7 bases and J by 2 bases; unmatched bases: 7. The CDR3 reads CASMPWTGGQETQYF. For the CDR3, the DNA is TGTGCCAGCATGCCCTGGACAGGGGGACAAGAGACCCAGTACTTC.

The chain joins TRBV5-1 to TRBJ2-5; D possibly corresponds to TRBD2 (6 bases). Germline CDR1 and CDR2: SGHRS and YFSETQ. The V end lost 0 bases, the J end lost 5 bases, and 17 bases lay between the germline ends. The CDR3 is made up of 16 amino acids. The CDR3 loop is CASSLALPGSGETQYF. The DNA of the CDR3 is TGCGCCAGCAGCTTGGCCTTGCCCGGGAGCGGTGAGACCCAGTACTTC.

V is TRBV9 and J is TRBJ2-1; the D gene is possibly TRBD1 (6 bases). V dropped 10 bases and J dropped 5 bases, with 13 bases sitting between them. Germline lookup yields CDR1 SGDLS and CDR2 YYNGEE. CDR3 length: 12 residues. CDR3 protein: CASQGWDNEQFF. CDR3 DNA sequence: TGTGCCTCACAGGGTTGGGACAATGAGCAGTTCTTC. Full variable domain (rest looked up from reference TRBV9 and TRBJ2-1): DSGVTQTPKHLITATGQRVTLRCSPRSGDLSVYWYQQSLDQGLQFLIQYYNGEERAKGNILERFSAQQFPDLHSELNLSSLELGDSALYFCASQGWDNEQFFGPGTRLTVL.

The V gene is TRBV6-5, the J gene TRBJ1-5; 7 bases line up with TRBD1. Germline values: CDR1 MNHEY, CDR2 SVGAGI. V lost 4 bases and J lost 6; bases outside the gene matches: 6. CDR3 length: 14 amino acids. DNA of the CDR3: TGTGCCAGCAGTTCAAGGGGGCGGACTCAGCCCCAGCATTTT. This codes for CASSSRGRTQPQHF.

The rearrangement links TRBV5-1 to TRBJ2-7; possibly TRBD2 for D (5 bases). V lost 2 bases, J lost 2 bases, and 11 bases lay in between. The CDR3 runs 14 residues. Germline V gives CDR1 SGHRS, CDR2 YFSETQ. The DNA of the CDR3 is TGCGCCAGCAGCTTCCGCGGGCTTACCTACGAGCAGTACTTC. Translation gives CASSFRGLTYEQYF.

The V gene is TRBV7-9, the J gene TRBJ1-1, with TRBD1 matching 11 bases. The V segment lost 4 bases and the J segment 4 bases; nucleotides outside the gene matches: 8. The CDR3 runs to 16 residues. Germline CDR1 SEHNR, CDR2 FQNEAQ (reference sequence). The CDR3 nucleotides are TGTGCCAGCAGCTATCCGGGACAGGGGGGGAGCACTGAAGCTTTCTTT. It is translated as CASSYPGQGGSTEAFF.

The V and J genes are TRBV18 and TRBJ2-7; 8 bases line up with TRBD2. CDR3 length equals 15 residues. Per germline, CDR1 KGHSH and CDR2 LQKENI. With 5 bases clipped from V and 0 bases from J, the junction kept 6 bases outside the gene matches. Here the CDR3 reads CASSLGGGTSYEQYF. The DNA of the CDR3 is TGTGCCAGCTCATTAGGCGGGGGGACCTCCTACGAGCAGTACTTC.

The genes are TRBV7-2 and TRBJ2-3, with 8 bases lining up with TRBD1. The V and J ends lost 5 bases and 4 bases, in that order; junction bases with no gene match: 8. Per the germline V gene, CDR1 is SGHTA and CDR2 is FQGNSA. The CDR3 consists of 15 residues. The CDR3 DNA sequence: TGTGCCAGCAGCCAGCACCAGGGGGCAGCAGATACGCAGTATTTT. The encoded protein is CASSQHQGAADTQYF. Supplemented by reference TRBV7-2 and TRBJ2-3, the full variable domain reads GAGVSQSPSNKVTEKGKDVELRCDPISGHTALYWYRQSLGQGLEFLIYFQGNSAPDKSGLPSDRFSAERTGGSVSTLTIQRTQQEDSAVYLCASSQHQGAADTQYFGPGTRLTVL.

This rearrangement joins TRBV6-5 to TRBJ1-3; 9 positions agree with TRBD1. This CDR3 has 14 amino acids. V lost 8 bases and J lost 4; bases outside the gene matches: 6. Germline CDR1 and CDR2: MNHEY and SVGAGI. The CDR3 is CASSNRGQGNTIYF. In DNA, the CDR3 is TGTGCCAGCTCAAACAGGGGGCAAGGAAACACCATATATTTT.

Note on this clone: One junction end disagrees with the germline gene, perhaps due to a read error. The J gene is TRBJ1-1, the V gene TRBV18, with 9 nucleotides matching TRBD1. Germline V gene lookup returns CDR1 KGHSH and CDR2 LQKENI. The CDR3 contains 14 residues. The CDR3 spells CASSPTGGNAEAFF. CDR3 sequence (DNA): TGTGCCAGCTCACCGACAGGGGGGAACGCTGAAGCTTTCTTT.

V and J are TRBV19 and TRBJ1-5; D not certain. This CDR3 region has 13 residues. Between the trimmed V and J ends, which lost 3 bases and 9 bases, there was a span of 12 bases. CDR1 is LNHDA, CDR2 SQIVND, per germline (reference sequence). In DNA, the CDR3 is TGTGCCAGTAGTATTGACTCACTTACGCCCCAGCATTTT. As protein: CASSIDSLTPQHF.

This rearrangement joins TRBV30 to TRBJ1-6, with D hard to call. CDR1 is GTSNPN, CDR2 SVGIG, per germline (reference sequence). The CDR3 loop spans 13 amino acids. V lost 0 bases, J lost 7 bases, and 7 bases lay in between. For the CDR3, the DNA is TGTGCCTGGAGTGTAAGTGAGAATTCACCCCTCCACTTT. Its translation is CAWSVSENSPLHF.

This chain connects TRBV6-5 to TRBJ2-7, with D perhaps TRBD2 (6 bases). The CDR3 has 15 amino acids. CDR1 is MNHEY, CDR2 SVGAGI, per germline. V lost 0 bases, J lost 1 base, and 10 bases lay in between. Written as DNA, the CDR3 is TGTGCCAGCAGTTACTCGGCAGGGACTTCCTACGAGCAGTACTTC. This codes for CASSYSAGTSYEQYF.

The rearrangement uses TRBV5-1 and TRBJ2-2; TRBD1 matches 8 bases. V lost 9 bases to trimming and J lost 3 bases; unmatched junction nucleotides: 13. This CDR3 has 16 amino acids. Germline values: CDR1 SGHRS, CDR2 YFSETQ. The CDR3 region is CATRTGPLGDTGELFF. The CDR3 nucleotides read TGCGCCACCAGGACAGGGCCTTTGGGTGACACCGGGGAGCTGTTTTTT. The whole variable domain, filled in from reference TRBV5-1 and TRBJ2-2, reads KAGVTQTPRYLIKTRGQQVTLSCSPISGHRSVSWYQQTPGQGLQFLFEYFSETQRNKGNFPGRFSGRQFSNSRSEMNVSTLELGDSALYLCATRTGPLGDTGELFFGEGSRLTVL.

The chain links TRBV7-2 to TRBJ1-6; 8 nucleotides agree with TRBD1. The CDR3 has 15 amino acids. Germline assignment: CDR1 SGHTA and CDR2 FQGNSA. The trim removed 5 bases at V and 6 bases at J, leaving 6 bases unmatched. CDR3 sequence: CASSRDRGGNSPLHF. DNA for the CDR3: TGTGCCAGCAGCCGAGACAGGGGAGGTAATTCACCCCTCCACTTT.

The chain is built from TRBV30 and TRBJ1-4, with no clear D. Per the germline V gene, CDR1 is GTSNPN and CDR2 is SVGIG (reference sequence). V was cut by 3 bases and J by 8 bases, with 10 bases left in between. The CDR3 extends over 12 amino acids. Here the CDR3 DNA reads TGTGCCTGGAGGGCCCGGGGAGAAAAACTGTTTTTT. It codes for CAWRARGEKLFF.

V usage is TRBV4-3 and J usage is TRBJ2-7; D perhaps matches TRBD2 (6 bases). The germline gives CDR1 LGHNA, CDR2 YSLEER. The CDR3 has 17 amino acids. The ends were cut back, 4 bases at V and 5 bases at J, with 24 bases in the middle. The CDR3: CASSRTAGGGGVHEQYF. CDR3 in DNA: TGCGCCAGCAGCCGTACGGCCGGTGGTGGAGGGGTCCACGAGCAGTACTTC.

The rearrangement joins TRBV15 to TRBJ1-1, with a tentative D call TRBD1 (5 bases). The CDR3 totals 12 residues. V gave up 3 bases and J gave up 4 bases, with 6 bases separating them. Germline-derived CDR1 and CDR2 are LNHNV and YYDKDF (reference sequence). The CDR3 protein is CATSRQGTEAFF. CDR3 in DNA: TGTGCCACCAGCAGGCAGGGCACTGAAGCTTTCTTT.

As regards this clone: A read error may produce the germline difference seen at one junction end. The chain recombines TRBV18 with TRBJ2-7; 9 bases fit TRBD1. The CDR3 covers 18 residues. Per germline, CDR1 KGHSH and CDR2 LQKENI. For the CDR3, the DNA is TGTGCCAGCTCACAAACATATGTCGGACAGGGGCAACCCTACGGGCAGTACTTC. Encoded protein: CASSQTYVGQGQPYGQYF.

The CDR3 nucleotides are TGTGCCACCAACATAAGGGGGTCCCTTAACCCTAATGAGCAGTTCTTC. It translates to CATNIRGSLNPNEQFF. The chain combines TRBV15 with TRBJ2-1; weak D call: TRBD1 (6 bases). Germline V lookup: CDR1 LNHNV, CDR2 YYDKDF (reference sequence). The CDR3 runs 16 residues. The germline V and J ends were trimmed by 7 bases and 7 bases, with 23 bases remaining between them.

The J gene is TRBJ2-1, the V gene TRBV6-5, with TRBD1 matching 8 bases. With V trimmed by 2 bases and J by 5 bases, 2 bases remained unmatched. This CDR3 spans 14 amino acids. Germline V gives CDR1 MNHEY, CDR2 SVGAGI. DNA of the CDR3: TGTGCCAGCAGTTACGACAGGGGAGACAATGAGCAGTTCTTC. The encoded protein is CASSYDRGDNEQFF.

V is TRBV19 and J is TRBJ2-1; a weak D match, TRBD1 (5 bases). Per germline, CDR1 LNHDA and CDR2 SQIVND (reference sequence). V lost 1 base and J 10 bases, leaving 14 bases between the germline ends. This CDR3 comprises 14 residues. The DNA of the CDR3 is TGTGCCAGTAGTATAGTATCGTTACAGGAAGAGCAGTTCTTC. Amino acid sequence: CASSIVSLQEEQFF. Full variable domain (missing parts from reference TRBV19 and TRBJ2-1): DGGITQSPKYLFRKEGQNVTLSCEQNLNHDAMYWYRQDPGQGLRLIYYSQIVNDFQKGDIAEGYSVSREKKESFPLTVTSAQKNPTAFYLCASSIVSLQEEQFFGPGTRLTVL.

V gene TRBV18 combines with J gene TRBJ2-7, with TRBD1 matching over 9 bases. The CDR3 has 15 amino acids. The V segment lost 2 bases and the J segment 4 bases; nucleotides outside the gene matches: 6. Germline V gene sequence: CDR1 KGHSH, CDR2 LQKENI. For the CDR3, the DNA is TGTGCCAGCTCACCATCCTCCGGACAGGGGTACGAGCAGTACTTC. As protein: CASSPSSGQGYEQYF.